In its sample, the clone carrying this T cell receptor (beta chain) was seen once. The antigen remains unidentified. Together with a sample-barcoded 5' primer, a J-beta primer mix was included in a second PCR lasting about 7 to 11 cycles. TCRdb reprocessed the 5' RACE reads with MiXCR, giving one entry per CDR3 protein. There are hundreds of thousands of distinct CDR3 sequences in the sample; about three fifths occur only once, and 20% to 25% lies in the top ten. The sample belongs to a study of blood T cells in healthy people across ages. Study-wide findings and caveats: Researchers report that TCR beta diversity correlated strongly with naive T cell percentage. Long-lived donors exceeded aged donors in naive CD4+ cells and diversity. Unsorted PBMC material precluded a definitive naive versus antigen-experienced comparison.

The CDR3 is made up of 15 amino acids. Trimming removed 4 bases from V and 4 bases from J, with 14 bases in between. Germline V gives CDR1 MNHNS, CDR2 SASEGT. J is TRBJ2-1 and V is TRBV6-1; the D gene is possibly TRBD1 (5 bases). The material sequenced was blood. The receptor was derived from a man aged 30 to 45 in good health. CDR3 amino acids: CASSAETQGYNEQFF. In DNA, the CDR3 is TGTGCCAGCAGTGCAGAGACTCAGGGATACAATGAGCAGTTCTTC.